These 8 T cell receptor beta chains share one sample of origin, sequenced in a study of blood T cell repertoires in COVID-19. Repertoires were generated with immunoSEQ multiplex PCR, while TCRdb's copy carries only in-frame clones and drops some. The table includes about 400,000 clones, around 87% detected once. The sequencing sample was made of peripheral blood. These TCRs come from a human donor in a cohort sampled during active COVID-19.

V usage is TRBV9 and J usage is TRBJ1-2; TRBD1 is a possible D gene (6 bases). CDR1 and CDR2 (germline): SGDLS, YYNGEE. Trimming took off 0 bases at V and 0 bases at J, with 9 bases between the two ends. This CDR3 contains 15 residues. DNA of the CDR3: TGTGCCAGCAGCGTAGATGAGGGGGCTAACTATGGCTACACCTTC. Its translation is CASSVDEGANYGYTF.

The chain uses TRBV4-1 and TRBJ2-7; 8 bases align to TRBD2. Germline V gives CDR1 MGHRA, CDR2 YSYEKL. The CDR3 length is 16 residues. V lost 3 bases to trimming and J lost 5 bases; unmatched junction nucleotides: 12. CDR3 residues: CASSQGPGGSMNEQYF. DNA of the CDR3: TGCGCCAGCAGCCAGGGTCCGGGAGGGTCTATGAACGAGCAGTACTTC.

The rearrangement links TRBV5-8 to TRBJ1-5; 7 bases are shared with TRBD1. V shed 0 bases, J shed 5 bases, and the junction held 5 bases outside the gene matches. The length of the CDR3 is 15 residues. Germline V gene data show CDR1 as SGHTS and CDR2 as YDEGEE. As DNA, the CDR3 is TGTGCCAGCAGCTTGGCAGGACAGGATTATCAGCCCCAGCATTTT. This sequence encodes CASSLAGQDYQPQHF. The full variable domain, completed using reference TRBV5-8 and TRBJ1-5, is EAGVTQSPTHLIKTRGQQATLRCSPISGHTSVYWYQQALGLGLQFLLWYDEGEERNRGNFPPRFSGRQFPNYSSELNVNALELEDSALYLCASSLAGQDYQPQHFGDGTRLSIL.

This chain connects TRBV6-5 to TRBJ1-1, with 7 bases that match TRBD1. V dropped 6 bases and J dropped 11; count of bases not matched to a gene: 18. Per the germline V gene, CDR1 is MNHEY and CDR2 is SVGAGI. The CDR3 has 15 amino acids. The CDR3, as DNA: TGTGCCAGCAGAGCTAACACAGGGGAAGGAGAGAGCGCTTTCTTT. This codes for CASRANTGEGESAFF.

The chain carries TRBV20-1 and TRBJ2-1, with a possible D match to TRBD2 (6 bases). Looked up from germline, CDR1 is DFQATT and CDR2 is SNEGSKA (reference sequence). V was pared by 3 bases and J by 0 bases, with 15 bases between. The CDR3 sequence is 16 residues long. CDR3: CSASSREPSSYNEQFF. Written as DNA, the CDR3 is TGCAGTGCTAGTTCCCGGGAGCCGAGCTCCTACAATGAGCAGTTCTTC.

This sequence joins TRBV30 and TRBJ1-1; 7 positions agree with TRBD1. This CDR3 contains 13 residues. Trimming at V came to 5 bases and at J to 4 bases, leaving 7 bases not matched to a gene. Germline CDR1 GTSNPN, CDR2 SVGIG (reference sequence). The CDR3 region has the DNA TGTGCCTGGTCGGACAGGCGGGGCACTGAAGCTTTCTTT. Encoded protein: CAWSDRRGTEAFF.

The chain links TRBV7-2 to TRBJ1-3; D gene ambiguous. Germline V gives CDR1 SGHTA, CDR2 FQGNSA. CDR3 size: 15 residues. The V end was cut by 1 base, the J end by 2 bases, with 9 bases between. CDR3 coding DNA: TGTGCCAGCAGCTTAGGAGGCAGAACTGGAAACACCATATATTTT. Translating gives CASSLGGRTGNTIYF.

The sample holds a few counts of this clone. The chain links TRBV7-6 to TRBJ2-1; TRBD2 agrees at 8 bases. Germline V CDR1 and CDR2: SGHVS, FNYEAQ. The CDR3 contains 14 residues. Losses at the gene ends were 1 base for V and 6 bases for J; bases not matched to a gene: 2. CDR3 bases: TGTGCCAGCAGCTTAGAGCGGGGGAGCAATGAGCAGTTCTTC. Encoded protein: CASSLERGSNEQFF.